The sequence of this TCR beta chain was determined in a study of cytomegalovirus exposure and HLA in healthy donors. PCR primers comprised 60 Vbeta and 13 Jbeta primers. Generated by immunoSEQ multiplex PCR, the TCRdb table keeps only in-frame clones and is missing some. The sample consists of 250,000 to 350,000 clones, 86% of them appearing once. Germline CDR1 is MRHNA and CDR2 is SNTAGT. V lost 5 bases and J lost 3, with 23 bases in between. The CDR3 extends over 18 amino acids. The sequence came from a man aged 40-49 years in good health and CMV-seropositive. Sequenced material: PBMCs. The chain couples TRBV6-4 to TRBJ2-4; D not resolved. CDR3 nucleotides: TGTGCCAGCAGTCCCGCCCCCAAGACTCCCGGGTTCAAAAACATTCAGTACTTC. It specifies CASSPAPKTPGFKNIQYF.